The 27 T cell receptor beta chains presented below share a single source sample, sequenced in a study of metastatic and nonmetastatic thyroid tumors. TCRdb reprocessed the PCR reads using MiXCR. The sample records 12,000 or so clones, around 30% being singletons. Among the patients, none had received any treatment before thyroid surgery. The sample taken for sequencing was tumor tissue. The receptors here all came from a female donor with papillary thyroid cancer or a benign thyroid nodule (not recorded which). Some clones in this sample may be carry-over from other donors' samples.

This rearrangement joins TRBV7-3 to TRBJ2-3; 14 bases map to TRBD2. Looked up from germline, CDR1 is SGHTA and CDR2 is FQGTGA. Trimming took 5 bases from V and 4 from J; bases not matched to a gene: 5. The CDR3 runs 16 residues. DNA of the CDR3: TGTGCCAGCAGCGTGGGACTAGCGGGAGTTGCAGATACGCAGTATTTT. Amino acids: CASSVGLAGVADTQYF.

The CDR3 loop is CASSGTSGSHEDEQFF. The CDR3 nucleotides are TGTGCCAGCAGCGGGACTAGCGGGAGTCATGAGGATGAGCAGTTCTTC. The chain uses TRBV11-1 and TRBJ2-1; TRBD2 aligns across 14 bases. The germline gives CDR1 SGHAT, CDR2 FQDESV (reference sequence). Trimming cost V 5 bases and J 8 bases; bases outside gene matches: 8. The CDR3 contains 16 residues.

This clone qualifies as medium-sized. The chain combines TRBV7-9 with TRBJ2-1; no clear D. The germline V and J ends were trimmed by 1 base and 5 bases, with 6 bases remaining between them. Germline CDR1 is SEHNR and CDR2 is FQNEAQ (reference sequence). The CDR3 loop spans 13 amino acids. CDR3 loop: CASSLGANNEQFF. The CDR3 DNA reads TGTGCCAGCAGCTTAGGAGCAAACAATGAGCAGTTCTTC.

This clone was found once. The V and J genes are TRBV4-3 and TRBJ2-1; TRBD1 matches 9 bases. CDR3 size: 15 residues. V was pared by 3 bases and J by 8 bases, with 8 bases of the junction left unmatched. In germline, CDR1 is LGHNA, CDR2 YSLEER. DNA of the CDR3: TGCGCCAGCAGCCAGGGTAAACAGGGGGCTTATGAGCAGTTCTTC. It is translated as CASSQGKQGAYEQFF.

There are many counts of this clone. The CDR3 region is CASFKAGHTGELFF. Here the CDR3 DNA reads TGTGCCAGCTTCAAGGCAGGGCACACCGGGGAGCTGTTTTTT. The rearrangement joins TRBV7-9 to TRBJ2-2; perhaps TRBD1 as D (5 bases). The CDR3 is 14 amino acids. V was trimmed by 8 bases and J by 3 bases, leaving 13 bases between them. Germline V gene data show CDR1 as SEHNR and CDR2 as FQNEAQ (reference sequence).

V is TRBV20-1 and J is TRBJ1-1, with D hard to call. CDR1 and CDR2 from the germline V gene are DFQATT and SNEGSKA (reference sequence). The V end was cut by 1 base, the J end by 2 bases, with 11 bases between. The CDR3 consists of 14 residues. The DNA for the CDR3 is TGCAGTGCTAGAGCCCCGGCTCTAAACACTGAAGCTTTCTTT. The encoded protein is CSARAPALNTEAFF.

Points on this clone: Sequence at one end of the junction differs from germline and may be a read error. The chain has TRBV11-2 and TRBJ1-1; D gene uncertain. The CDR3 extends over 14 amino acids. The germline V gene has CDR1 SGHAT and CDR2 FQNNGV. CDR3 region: CTSSLEGLSTEAFF. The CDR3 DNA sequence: TGTACCAGCAGCTTAGAGGGCCTGAGCACTGAAGCTTTCTTT.

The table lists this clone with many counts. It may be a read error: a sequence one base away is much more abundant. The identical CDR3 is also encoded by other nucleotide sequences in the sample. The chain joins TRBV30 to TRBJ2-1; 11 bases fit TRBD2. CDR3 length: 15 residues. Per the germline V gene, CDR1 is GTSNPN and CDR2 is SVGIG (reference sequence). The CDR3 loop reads CAWRLAGGRDNEQFF. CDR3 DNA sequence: TGTGCCTGGAGATTAGCGGGAGGGCGGGACAACGAGCAGTTCTTC.

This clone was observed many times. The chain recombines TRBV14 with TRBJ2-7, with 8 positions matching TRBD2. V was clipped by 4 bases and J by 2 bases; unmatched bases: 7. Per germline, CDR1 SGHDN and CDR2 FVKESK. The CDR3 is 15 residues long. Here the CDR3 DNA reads TGTGCCAGCAGCCGAATGAGCGGGAGCACCTACGAGCAGTACTTC. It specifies CASSRMSGSTYEQYF.

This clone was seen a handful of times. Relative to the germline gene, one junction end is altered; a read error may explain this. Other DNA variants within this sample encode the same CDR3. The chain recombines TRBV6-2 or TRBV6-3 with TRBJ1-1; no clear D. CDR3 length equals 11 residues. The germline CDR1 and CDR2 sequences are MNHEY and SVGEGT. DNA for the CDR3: TGTGCCAGTATCCAGAACACTGAGGCTTCCTTT. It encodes CASIQNTEASF.

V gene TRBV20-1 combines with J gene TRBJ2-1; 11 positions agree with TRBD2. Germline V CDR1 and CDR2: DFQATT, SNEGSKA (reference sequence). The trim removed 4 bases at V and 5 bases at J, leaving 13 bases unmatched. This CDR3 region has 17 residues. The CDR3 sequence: CSATSGTSGGRHNEQFF. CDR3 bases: TGCAGTGCTACCTCCGGGACTAGCGGAGGCCGGCACAATGAGCAGTTCTTC.

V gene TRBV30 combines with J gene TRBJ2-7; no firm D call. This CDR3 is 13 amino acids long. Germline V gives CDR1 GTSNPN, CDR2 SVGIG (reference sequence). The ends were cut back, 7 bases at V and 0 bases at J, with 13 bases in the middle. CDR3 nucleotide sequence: TGTGCCTCTAGGGTGGCCTACTCCTACGAGCAGTACTTC. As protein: CASRVAYSYEQYF. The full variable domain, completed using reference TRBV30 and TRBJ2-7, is SQTIHQWPATLVQPVGSPLSLECTVEGTSNPNLYWYRQAAGRGLQLLFYSVGIGQISSEVPQNLSASRPQDRQFILSSKKLLLSDSGFYLCASRVAYSYEQYFGPGTRLTVT.

CDR3 protein: CASSLGGTQYF. Here the CDR3 DNA reads TGTGCCAGCAGCCTAGGGGGAACCCAGTACTTC. This chain uses TRBV11-1 with TRBJ2-5; maybe TRBD1 (6 bases). The V gene's germline CDR1 is SGHAT and CDR2 FQDESV (reference sequence). The CDR3 consists of 11 residues. The V end lost 5 bases, the J end lost 8 bases, and 9 bases lay between the germline ends.

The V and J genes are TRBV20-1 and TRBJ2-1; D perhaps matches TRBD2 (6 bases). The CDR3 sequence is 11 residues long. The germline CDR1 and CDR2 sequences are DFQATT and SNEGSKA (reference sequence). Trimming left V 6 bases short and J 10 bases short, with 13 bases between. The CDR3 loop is CSAPTRWEQFF. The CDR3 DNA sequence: TGCAGTGCCCCGACTAGATGGGAGCAGTTCTTC.

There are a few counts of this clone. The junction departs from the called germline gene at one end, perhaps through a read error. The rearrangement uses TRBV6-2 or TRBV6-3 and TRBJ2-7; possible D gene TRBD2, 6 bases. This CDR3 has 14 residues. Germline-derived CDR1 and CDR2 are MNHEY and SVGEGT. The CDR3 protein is CTSSTPAGLREQYF. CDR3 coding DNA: TGTACCAGCAGCACCCCAGCGGGTCTAAGGGAGCAGTACTTC.

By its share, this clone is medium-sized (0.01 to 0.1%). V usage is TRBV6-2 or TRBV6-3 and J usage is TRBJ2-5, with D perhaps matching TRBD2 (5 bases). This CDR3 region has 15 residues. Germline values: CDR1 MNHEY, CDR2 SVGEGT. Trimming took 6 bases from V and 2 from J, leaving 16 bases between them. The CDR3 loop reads CASRRTYRDQETQYF. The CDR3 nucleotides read TGTGCCAGCAGACGAACTTACCGGGATCAAGAGACCCAGTACTTC.

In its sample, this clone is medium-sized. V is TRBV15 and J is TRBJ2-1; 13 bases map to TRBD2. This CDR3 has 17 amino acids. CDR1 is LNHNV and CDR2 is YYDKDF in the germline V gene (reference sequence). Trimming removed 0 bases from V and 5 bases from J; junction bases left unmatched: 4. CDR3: CATSRDQGLAGNNEQFF. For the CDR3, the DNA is TGTGCCACCAGCAGAGACCAGGGACTAGCGGGAAACAATGAGCAGTTCTTC. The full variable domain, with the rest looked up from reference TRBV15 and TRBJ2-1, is DAMVIQNPRYQVTQFGKPVTLSCSQTLNHNVMYWYQQKSSQAPKLLFHYYDKDFNNEADTPDNFQSRRPNTSFCFLDIRSPGLGDTAMYLCATSRDQGLAGNNEQFFGPGTRLTVL.

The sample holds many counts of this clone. The CDR3: CSARPLLAGGLMDTQYF. The CDR3 coding sequence is TGCAGTGCTAGACCATTACTAGCGGGGGGCCTGATGGATACGCAGTATTTT. The chain carries TRBV20-1 and TRBJ2-3, with 12 positions matching TRBD2. This CDR3 comprises 17 residues. With V trimmed by 2 bases and J by 6 bases, 12 bases remained unmatched. CDR1 is DFQATT, CDR2 SNEGSKA, per germline (reference sequence).

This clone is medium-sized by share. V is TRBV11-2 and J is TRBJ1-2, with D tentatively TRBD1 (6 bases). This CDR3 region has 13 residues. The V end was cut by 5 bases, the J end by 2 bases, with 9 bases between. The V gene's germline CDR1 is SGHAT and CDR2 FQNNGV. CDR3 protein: CASSKQGNYGYTF. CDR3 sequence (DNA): TGTGCCAGCAGCAAACAGGGCAACTATGGCTACACCTTC.

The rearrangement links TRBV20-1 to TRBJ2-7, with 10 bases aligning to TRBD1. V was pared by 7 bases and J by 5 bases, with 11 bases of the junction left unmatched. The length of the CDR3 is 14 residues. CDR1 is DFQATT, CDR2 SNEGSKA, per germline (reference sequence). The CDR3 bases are TGCAGTGTCGCCACCGGGACAGGGGTAGACGAGCAGTACTTC. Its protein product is CSVATGTGVDEQYF.

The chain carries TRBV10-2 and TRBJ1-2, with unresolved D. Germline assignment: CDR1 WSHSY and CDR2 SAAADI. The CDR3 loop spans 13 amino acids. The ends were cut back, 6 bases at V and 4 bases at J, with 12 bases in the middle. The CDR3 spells CASSDNRTYGYTF. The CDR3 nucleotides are TGCGCCAGCAGCGACAACCGGACCTATGGCTACACCTTC.

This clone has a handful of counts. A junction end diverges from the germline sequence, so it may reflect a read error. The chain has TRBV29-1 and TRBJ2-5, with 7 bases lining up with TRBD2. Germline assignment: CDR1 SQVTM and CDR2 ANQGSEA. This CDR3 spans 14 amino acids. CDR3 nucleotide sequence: TGCGGCGTTGAACCTAGCGGTGCCGTTTTGGCCCAGTACTTC. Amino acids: CGVEPSGAVLAQYF.

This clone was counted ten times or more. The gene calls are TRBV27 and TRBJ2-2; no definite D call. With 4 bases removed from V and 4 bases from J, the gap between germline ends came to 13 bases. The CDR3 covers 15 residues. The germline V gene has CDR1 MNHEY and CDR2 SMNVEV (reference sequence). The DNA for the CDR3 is TGTGCCAGCAGTTCCGACACGTGGGGCACCGGGGAGCTGTTTTTT. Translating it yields CASSSDTWGTGELFF.

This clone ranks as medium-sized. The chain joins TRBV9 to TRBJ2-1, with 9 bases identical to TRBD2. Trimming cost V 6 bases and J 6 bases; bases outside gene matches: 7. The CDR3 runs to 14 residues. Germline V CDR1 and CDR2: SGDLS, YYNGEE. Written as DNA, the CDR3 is TGTGCCAGCACGCTAGCGGGATATAGCAATGAGCAGTTCTTC. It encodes CASTLAGYSNEQFF.

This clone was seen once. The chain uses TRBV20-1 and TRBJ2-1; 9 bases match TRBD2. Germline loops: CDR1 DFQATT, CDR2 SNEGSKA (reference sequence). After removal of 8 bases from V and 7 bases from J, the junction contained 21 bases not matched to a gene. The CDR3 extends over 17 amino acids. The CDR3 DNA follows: TGCAGTTCCGTCCAACACCGAGGCGGGAGGGCCTTAAATGAGCAGTTCTTC. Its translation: CSSVQHRGGRALNEQFF.

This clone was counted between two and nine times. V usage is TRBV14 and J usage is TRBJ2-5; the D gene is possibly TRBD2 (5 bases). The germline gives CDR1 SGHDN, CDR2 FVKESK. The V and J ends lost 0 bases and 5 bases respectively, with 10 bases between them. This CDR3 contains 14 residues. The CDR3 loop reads CASSQEGSVETQYF. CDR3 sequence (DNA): TGTGCCAGCAGCCAAGAAGGGAGCGTGGAGACCCAGTACTTC.

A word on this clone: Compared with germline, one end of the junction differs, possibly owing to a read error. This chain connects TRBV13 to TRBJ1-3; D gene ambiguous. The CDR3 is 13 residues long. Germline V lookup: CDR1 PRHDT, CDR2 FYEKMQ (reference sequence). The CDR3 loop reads CVSSQRLDGTIYF. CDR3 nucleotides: TGTGTCAGCAGCCAGCGTCTTGACGGCACCATATATTTT.